This T cell receptor (beta chain) appears in the sequencing data of a study of chemoradiotherapy in HPV16-positive cancers. Across the whole study: Functional T-cell assays on a couple of HPV16-positive patients' cells defined candidate HPV-specific clones and common TCR motifs.

Assay used: immunoSEQ multiplex PCR; TCRdb lists only in-frame clones, some missing. Here the sample spans about 4,300 clones, roughly 73% being singletons. Over chemoradiotherapy, repertoires were sampled more than once. Study-level findings and limits: Non-HPV-specific T cells did not expand in tumors during treatment, whereas candidate HPV-specific clones and E7-related motifs did.

Between the trimmed V and J ends, which lost 8 bases and 3 bases, there was a span of 8 bases. Germline-derived CDR1 and CDR2 are SGHTA and FQGNSA. This CDR3 is built from 12 residues. This clone was recorded a few times. Its specificity is unknown. This sample was obtained from a patient who underwent chemoradiotherapy. The receptor's source is a human donor with HPV-associated anogenital cancer. V is TRBV7-2 and J is TRBJ1-3, with D possibly matching TRBD1 (5 bases). This CDR3 is CASGGDGNTIYF. CDR3 DNA sequence: TGTGCCAGCGGGGGGGATGGAAACACCATATATTTT.